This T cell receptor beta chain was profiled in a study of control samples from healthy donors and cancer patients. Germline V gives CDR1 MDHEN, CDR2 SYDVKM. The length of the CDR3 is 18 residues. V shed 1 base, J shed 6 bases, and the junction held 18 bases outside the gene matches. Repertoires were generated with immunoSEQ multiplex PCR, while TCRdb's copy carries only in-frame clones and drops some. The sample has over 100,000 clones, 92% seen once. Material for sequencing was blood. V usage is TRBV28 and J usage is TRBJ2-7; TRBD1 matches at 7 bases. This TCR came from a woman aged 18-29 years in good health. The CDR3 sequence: CASSLYYRGRVASPEQYF. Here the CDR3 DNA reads TGTGCCAGCAGTTTATATTACAGGGGCAGGGTCGCTTCCCCCGAGCAGTACTTC.